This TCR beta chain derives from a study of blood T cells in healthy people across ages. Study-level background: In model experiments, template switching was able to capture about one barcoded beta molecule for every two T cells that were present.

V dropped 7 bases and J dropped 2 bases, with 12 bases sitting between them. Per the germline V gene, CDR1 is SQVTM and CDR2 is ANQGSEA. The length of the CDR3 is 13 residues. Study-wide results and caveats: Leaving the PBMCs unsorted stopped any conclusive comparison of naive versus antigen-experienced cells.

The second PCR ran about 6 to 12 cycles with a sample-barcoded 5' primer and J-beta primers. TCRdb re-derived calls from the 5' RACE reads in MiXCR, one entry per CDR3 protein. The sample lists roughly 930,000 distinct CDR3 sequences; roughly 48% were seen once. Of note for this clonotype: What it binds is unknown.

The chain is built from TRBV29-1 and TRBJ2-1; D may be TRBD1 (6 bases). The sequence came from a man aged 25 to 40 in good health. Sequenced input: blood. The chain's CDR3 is CSGVRGTYNEQFF. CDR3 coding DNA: TGCAGCGGCGTCAGGGGAACCTACAATGAGCAGTTCTTC.